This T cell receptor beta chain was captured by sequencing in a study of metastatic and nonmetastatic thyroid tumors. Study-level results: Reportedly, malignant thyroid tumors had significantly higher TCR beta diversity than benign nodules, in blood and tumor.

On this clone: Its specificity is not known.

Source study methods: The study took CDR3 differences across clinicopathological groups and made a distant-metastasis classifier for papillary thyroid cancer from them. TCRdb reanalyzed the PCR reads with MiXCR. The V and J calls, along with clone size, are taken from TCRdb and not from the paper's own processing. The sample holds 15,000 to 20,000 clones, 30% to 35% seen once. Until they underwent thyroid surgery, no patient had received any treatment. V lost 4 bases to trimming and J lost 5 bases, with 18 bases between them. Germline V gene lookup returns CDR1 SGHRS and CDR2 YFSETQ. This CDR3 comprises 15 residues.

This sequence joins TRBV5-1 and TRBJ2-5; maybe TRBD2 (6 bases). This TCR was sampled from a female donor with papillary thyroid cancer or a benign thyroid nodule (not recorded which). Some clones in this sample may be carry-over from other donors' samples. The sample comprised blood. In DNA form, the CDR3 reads TGCGCCAGCAGCCTTGGGGGGTCCCCTGGTGAGACCCAGTACTTC. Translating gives CASSLGGSPGETQYF.